The next 2 T cell receptor beta chains were all read from a single sample in a study. A single record per CDR3 protein comes from TCRdb applying MiXCR to the 5' RACE reads. The sample holds about 50,000 distinct CDR3 sequences, roughly 30% seen once. Material: naive CD4+ T cells sorted from blood. The subset is: naive CD4+ T cells, CD4+CD45RA+CD25-. The receptors come from a female donor with breast cancer.

This clonotype was detected only a few times. This sequence joins TRBV7-9 and TRBJ1-2; D is undetermined. Per germline, CDR1 SEHNR and CDR2 FQNEAQ (reference sequence). The V and J ends lost 5 bases and 8 bases respectively, with 18 bases between them. This CDR3 spans 14 amino acids. The CDR3 reads CASSPSGRPWGYTF. The CDR3 DNA reads as TGTGCCAGCAGCCCGAGCGGGCGACCATGGGGCTACACCTTC.

The chain has TRBV3-1 and TRBJ2-1; TRBD2 matches 12 bases. Germline V gene data show CDR1 as LGHDT and CDR2 as YNNKEL (reference sequence). The CDR3 has 14 amino acids. After removal of 4 bases from V and 14 bases from J, the junction contained 9 bases not matched to a gene. Written as DNA, the CDR3 is TGTGCCAGCAGCCCGCAGACTAGCGGGAGCATGGAGTTCTTC. Residues: CASSPQTSGSMEFF.